This T cell receptor beta chain was identified in a study of shared clonotypes between healthy human individuals. Study-wide context: Donors had three CD4 naive, three CD4 memory, two CD8 naive and one CD8 memory plate apiece. Study outcomes and limitations: Researchers found naive subsets generally carried larger estimated richness than memory subsets.

This clone was recorded only once. Antigen: not known. Study donors comprised healthy, HIV-negative adults devoid of recent acute infection or vaccination. Trimming shortened V by 5 bases and J by 3 bases, and 12 bases separated the two germline ends. The length of the CDR3 is 15 residues. Germline lookup yields CDR1 SGHDT and CDR2 YYEEEE. In the source study's methods: There were no quality scores in the junction-only immunoSEQ sequences, so filtering differed. Libraries were prepared by immunoSEQ multiplex PCR; TCRdb keeps only in-frame clonotypes and omits some of them. V and J calls plus clone size are reproduced from that table; the DNA served to infer D and trimming. Counted here are a few million clones, approximately 93% occurring once; the ten biggest clones make up 0.35% to 0.45%.

The sequence came from a man aged 18 to 30 in good health. Some clones in this sample may be carry-over from other donors' samples. Sequenced material: naive CD4+ T cells from PBMCs. Sample subset: CD45RA+ positively selected. The chain carries TRBV5-6 and TRBJ1-6; a possible D gene is TRBD1 (5 bases). The CDR3 nucleotides read TGTGCCAGCAGTCCCCGCGGGGGCTATAATTCACCCCTCCACTTT. This translates into CASSPRGGYNSPLHF. Complete variable domain (other parts from reference TRBV5-6 and TRBJ1-6): DAGVTQSPTHLIKTRGQQVTLRCSPKSGHDTVSWYQQALGQGPQFIFQYYEEEERQRGNFPDRFSGHQFPNYSSELNVNALLLGDSALYLCASSPRGGYNSPLHFGNGTRLTVT.